This TCR beta chain appears in the sequencing data of a study of blood T cell repertoires in COVID-19. Overall study context: COVID-19 samples from acute and convalescent phases originated in the United States, Italy and Spain.

The table came from immunoSEQ multiplex PCR; TCRdb's copy has only in-frame clones and leaves some out. Counted here are some 150,000 clones, less than 90% occurring once; the ten biggest clones make up approximately 2.4%. The sample taken for sequencing was peripheral blood. The TCR was taken from a woman aged 70-85 years with acute or convalescent COVID-19.

The CDR3 protein is CASSPGGRFYNEQFF. In nucleotides, the CDR3 is TGCGCCAGCAGCCCCGGGGGTAGGTTCTACAATGAGCAGTTCTTC. The V and J genes are TRBV5-1 and TRBJ2-1; TRBD2 is a possible D gene (6 bases). The CDR3 spans 15 residues. V was shortened by 4 bases and J by 3 bases, with 14 bases between the two germline ends. CDR1 and CDR2 (germline): SGHRS, YFSETQ. Based on the CDR3 plus reference TRBV5-1 and TRBJ2-1, the full variable domain is KAGVTQTPRYLIKTRGQQVTLSCSPISGHRSVSWYQQTPGQGLQFLFEYFSETQRNKGNFPGRFSGRQFSNSRSEMNVSTLELGDSALYLCASSPGGRFYNEQFFGPGTRLTVL.